This T cell receptor (beta chain) originates from a study of identical twins. The germline V gene has CDR1 MNHEY and CDR2 SVGAGI. This CDR3 contains 14 residues. Trimming cost V 4 bases and J 4 bases; bases outside gene matches: 4. TCRdb analysed the 5' RACE reads with MiXCR anew, one entry per CDR3 protein. Among 280,000 or so distinct CDR3 sequences listed, under 9.5% were seen once. Whole-study findings and limits: Those out-of-frame alpha sequences shared by twins showed an excess of low generation probability. Models underpredicted monozygotic twin sharing of out-of-frame TCR alpha. Memory repertoires showed no such pattern, whereas abundant cord blood beta clonotypes carried fewer insertions.

The table lists this clonotype with many counts. The antigen remains undetermined. The data were also submitted as part of a second study, on yellow fever vaccine responses in identical twins. This second study says: Twins showed a vaccine T cell response that reportedly seemed partly convergent, partly personalized.

The V gene is TRBV6-5, the J gene TRBJ1-3, with 7 bases fitting TRBD1. The sample consisted of memory (CD45RO+) T cells sorted from blood. The sequence was obtained from a woman younger than 35 in good health. The CDR3, as DNA: TGTGCCAGCAGTTTACAGGGGAAAGGAAACACCATATATTTT. Translated, it gives CASSLQGKGNTIYF.